This is a list of T cell receptor beta chains from one sample in a study of blood T cell repertoires in COVID-19. Assay: immunoSEQ multiplex PCR; the TCRdb copy retains only in-frame clones and omits some. Among 85,000 to 130,000 clones, over 65% were seen once, and the ten largest hold more than 20%. The material sequenced was peripheral blood. The source is a man aged 60 to 69 with acute or convalescent COVID-19. CDR3s include the opening cysteine and the closing phenylalanine or tryptophan. The order of the fields is D gene, J gene, clone size, V gene, CDR3 protein, CDR3 DNA. The D gene is left open where the match is weak. Size tells how often a clone was seen (once, few, many) or the class of an expanded clone, and some rows leave it out.

D: TRBD1
J: TRBJ2-6
size: -
V: TRBV5-1
CDR3: CASTQGQGPGANVLTF
DNA: TGCGCCAGCACACAGGGACAGGGGCCTGGGGCCAACGTCCTGACTTTC

D: -
J: TRBJ1-1
size: once
V: TRBV18
CDR3: CASSPQLGGDTEAFF
DNA: TGTGCCAGCTCACCCCAACTCGGGGGGGACACTGAAGCTTTCTTT

D: -
J: TRBJ2-1
size: -
V: TRBV24-1
CDR3: CATSEKLAGRNEQFF
DNA: TGTGCCACCAGTGAAAAACTAGCTGGGCGCAATGAGCAGTTCTTC

D: TRBD1
J: TRBJ1-1
size: -
V: TRBV7-2
CDR3: CASSPGTANTEAFF
DNA: TGTGCCAGCAGCCCGGGGACAGCGAACACTGAAGCTTTCTTT

D: TRBD1
J: TRBJ1-2
size: -
V: TRBV19
CDR3: CASSSQDRANYGYTF
DNA: TGTGCCAGTAGTAGTCAAGACAGGGCCAACTATGGCTACACCTTC

D: -
J: TRBJ2-2
size: -
V: TRBV2
CDR3: CASIKSDSFTTGELFF
DNA: TGTGCCAGCATTAAGTCGGACTCGTTCACAACCGGGGAGCTGTTTTTT

D: TRBD2
J: TRBJ2-7
size: -
V: TRBV6-5
CDR3: CASSRTSDTYEQYF
DNA: TGTGCCAGCAGTCGGACTAGCGATACCTACGAGCAGTACTTC

D: -
J: TRBJ1-2
size: -
V: TRBV3-1/TRBV3-2
CDR3: CASRREDGDYGYTF
DNA: TGTGCCAGCAGACGTGAGGACGGGGACTATGGCTACACCTTC

D: -
J: TRBJ1-3
size: -
V: TRBV30
CDR3: CAWSSGNTIYF
DNA: TGTGCCTGGAGTTCGGGAAACACCATATATTTT

D: TRBD1
J: TRBJ2-2
size: -
V: TRBV5-4
CDR3: CASSRGQGRTGELFF
DNA: TGTGCCAGCAGCAGAGGACAGGGGAGAACCGGGGAGCTGTTTTTT

D: -
J: TRBJ1-2
size: -
V: TRBV7-2
CDR3: CASSLGRGINYGYTF
DNA: TGTGCCAGCAGCCTCGGTAGGGGGATCAACTATGGCTACACCTTC

D: -
J: TRBJ2-1
size: -
V: TRBV2
CDR3: CASRKDSGQQFF
DNA: TGTGCCAGCAGAAAAGACAGTGGTCAGCAGTTCTTC

D: -
J: TRBJ1-1
size: -
V: TRBV29-1
CDR3: CSAPTDSPEAFF
DNA: TGCAGCGCACCGACAGACAGTCCCGAAGCTTTCTTT

D: TRBD1
J: TRBJ2-7
size: -
V: TRBV2
CDR3: CASTSVGRWTGSYEQYF
DNA: TGTGCCAGCACATCGGTCGGTCGGTGGACAGGGAGTTACGAGCAGTACTTC

D: -
J: TRBJ2-1
size: few
V: TRBV2
CDR3: CASSKVNEQFF
DNA: TGTGCCAGCAGTAAAGTAAATGAGCAGTTCTTC

D: TRBD1
J: TRBJ1-5
size: few
V: TRBV27
CDR3: CASRGGTGNQPQHF
DNA: TGTGCCAGCAGAGGGGGCACCGGCAATCAGCCCCAGCATTTT

D: TRBD2
J: TRBJ2-4
size: -
V: TRBV18
CDR3: CASSPVGGNKNIQYF
DNA: TGTGCCAGCTCACCGGTCGGGGGGAACAAAAACATTCAGTACTTC

D: TRBD2
J: TRBJ2-1
size: -
V: TRBV30
CDR3: CAWKQGLAGVYEQFF
DNA: TGTGCCTGGAAACAGGGACTAGCGGGAGTCTATGAGCAGTTCTTC

D: -
J: TRBJ1-1
size: -
V: TRBV7-2
CDR3: CASSLVSRRQQNTEAFF
DNA: TGTGCCAGCAGCTTAGTCTCCCGGAGGCAGCAGAACACTGAAGCTTTCTTT

D: -
J: TRBJ2-5
size: -
V: TRBV9
CDR3: CASSVAGEFGETQYF
DNA: TGTGCCAGCAGCGTAGCGGGAGAATTCGGAGAGACCCAGTACTTC

D: -
J: TRBJ1-5
size: -
V: TRBV5-1
CDR3: CASSLAPGQNQPQHF
DNA: TGCGCCAGCAGCTTGGCCCCGGGTCAAAATCAGCCCCAGCATTTT

D: -
J: TRBJ1-1
size: -
V: TRBV12-3/TRBV12-4
CDR3: CASSTLAEAFF
DNA: TGTGCCAGCAGCACTTTGGCTGAAGCTTTCTTT

D: -
J: TRBJ2-1
size: once
V: TRBV19
CDR3: CASSSSQANSYNEQFF
DNA: TGTGCCAGTAGTAGTTCACAGGCAAATTCCTACAATGAGCAGTTCTTC

D: -
J: TRBJ1-4
size: -
V: TRBV5-4
CDR3: CASSLIGRNEKLFF
DNA: TGTGCCAGCAGCTTAATCGGGAGGAATGAAAAACTGTTTTTT

D: TRBD2
J: TRBJ2-4
size: -
V: TRBV18
CDR3: CASSFRSLAGGTKNIQYF
DNA: TGTGCCAGCTCTTTCAGAAGCCTAGCGGGAGGAACCAAAAACATTCAGTACTTC

D: TRBD2
J: TRBJ2-1
size: -
V: TRBV14
CDR3: CASSQALAGGTYNEQFF
DNA: TGTGCCAGCAGCCAAGCCTTAGCGGGAGGGACCTACAATGAGCAGTTCTTC

D: -
J: TRBJ2-7
size: once
V: TRBV5-1
CDR3: CASQTDTHPEQYF
DNA: TGCGCCAGCCAAACCGACACCCATCCCGAGCAGTACTTC

D: -
J: TRBJ2-2
size: few
V: TRBV10-1
CDR3: CATQGGTGELFF
DNA: TGCGCCACCCAGGGGGGCACCGGGGAGCTGTTTTTT

D: -
J: TRBJ2-1
size: -
V: TRBV7-2
CDR3: CASSISGLTYNEQFF
DNA: TGTGCCAGCAGCATAAGCGGACTTACCTACAATGAGCAGTTCTTC

D: -
J: TRBJ1-2
size: few
V: TRBV6-5
CDR3: CASEQRGGFGYTF
DNA: TGTGCCAGCGAACAGCGGGGGGGATTTGGCTACACCTTC

D: -
J: TRBJ1-6
size: few
V: TRBV2
CDR3: CASSAQGPFGPLHF
DNA: TGTGCCAGCAGTGCCCAGGGCCCCTTCGGGCCCCTCCACTTT

D: -
J: TRBJ1-6
size: -
V: TRBV7-8
CDR3: CASSLVLSYNSPLHF
DNA: TGTGCCAGCAGCTTAGTCCTATCCTATAATTCACCCCTCCACTTT

D: TRBD2
J: TRBJ2-1
size: -
V: TRBV9
CDR3: CASSVQASGTDEQFF
DNA: TGTGCCAGCAGCGTACAGGCTAGCGGGACGGATGAGCAGTTCTTC

D: TRBD1
J: TRBJ1-2
size: -
V: TRBV28
CDR3: CASSPHPGQGAQGYTF
DNA: TGTGCCAGCAGTCCCCACCCCGGACAGGGGGCACAGGGCTACACCTTC

D: TRBD1
J: TRBJ2-5
size: -
V: TRBV3-1/TRBV3-2
CDR3: CASSLPGQGSERWTQYF
DNA: TGTGCCAGCAGCTTACCGGGACAGGGATCTGAACGGTGGACCCAGTACTTC

D: -
J: TRBJ2-5
size: -
V: TRBV7-9
CDR3: CASSVLQGSGETQYF
DNA: TGTGCCAGCAGCGTTTTACAGGGATCCGGAGAGACCCAGTACTTC

D: -
J: TRBJ1-5
size: -
V: TRBV19
CDR3: CASSISGQPQHF
DNA: TGTGCCAGTAGTATTTCAGGACAGCCCCAGCATTTT

D: -
J: TRBJ2-5
size: -
V: TRBV5-1
CDR3: CASSLTAGEETQYF
DNA: TGCGCCAGCAGCTTGACGGCAGGGGAGGAGACCCAGTACTTC

D: TRBD2
J: TRBJ2-7
size: -
V: TRBV11-2
CDR3: CASSLGTSLREQYF
DNA: TGTGCCAGCAGCTTAGGGACTAGTCTCCGCGAGCAGTACTTC

D: TRBD1
J: TRBJ1-2
size: few
V: TRBV28
CDR3: CASSLWTGDGYTF
DNA: TGTGCCAGCAGTCTCTGGACAGGGGACGGCTACACCTTC

D: TRBD1
J: TRBJ2-7
size: once
V: TRBV5-6
CDR3: CASSRQGIYEQYF
DNA: TGTGCCAGCTCACGACAGGGGATCTACGAGCAGTACTTC

D: -
J: TRBJ1-3
size: -
V: TRBV27
CDR3: CASSLHGSGNTIYF
DNA: TGTGCCAGCAGTTTGCACGGCTCTGGAAACACCATATATTTT

D: -
J: TRBJ1-3
size: -
V: TRBV5-4
CDR3: CASSEAGALSGNTIYF
DNA: TGTGCCAGCAGCGAGGCAGGGGCCCTCTCTGGAAACACCATATATTTT

D: -
J: TRBJ2-3
size: -
V: TRBV19
CDR3: CASSISITDTQYF
DNA: TGTGCCAGTAGTATATCTATTACAGATACGCAGTATTTT

D: -
J: TRBJ2-5
size: -
V: TRBV11-2
CDR3: CASSFGETQYF
DNA: TGTGCCAGCAGCTTCGGAGAGACCCAGTACTTC

D: TRBD2
J: TRBJ2-7
size: -
V: TRBV10-3
CDR3: CAISESLRLAKEQYF
DNA: TGTGCCATCAGTGAGTCGCTGAGACTAGCGAAGGAGCAGTACTTC

D: -
J: TRBJ2-2
size: -
V: TRBV7-5
CDR3: CVRSFPAQDRSNTGELFF
DNA: TGTGTCAGAAGCTTTCCCGCACAAGACCGTAGCAACACCGGGGAGCTGTTTTTT